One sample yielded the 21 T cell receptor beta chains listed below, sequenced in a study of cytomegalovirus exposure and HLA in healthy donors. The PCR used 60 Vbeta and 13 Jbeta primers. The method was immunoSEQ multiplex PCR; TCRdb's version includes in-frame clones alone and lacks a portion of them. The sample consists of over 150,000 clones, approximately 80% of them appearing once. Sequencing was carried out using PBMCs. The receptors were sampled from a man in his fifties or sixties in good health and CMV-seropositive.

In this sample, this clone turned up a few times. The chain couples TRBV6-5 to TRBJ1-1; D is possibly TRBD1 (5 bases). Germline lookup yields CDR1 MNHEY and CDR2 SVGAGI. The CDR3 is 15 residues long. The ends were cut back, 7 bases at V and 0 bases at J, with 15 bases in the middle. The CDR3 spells CASTQGGYMNTEAFF. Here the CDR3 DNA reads TGTGCCAGCACCCAGGGAGGCTATATGAACACTGAAGCTTTCTTT.

The DNA for the CDR3 is TGTGCCAGCAGTGCTTCGGGGACAATGAGTCAGCCCCAGCATTTT. It yields the protein CASSASGTMSQPQHF. The V and J genes are TRBV2 and TRBJ1-5, with a tentative D call TRBD1 (6 bases). CDR1 and CDR2 (germline): SNHLY, FYNNEI. Trimming took off 4 bases at V and 6 bases at J, with 16 bases between the two ends. The CDR3 has 15 residues.

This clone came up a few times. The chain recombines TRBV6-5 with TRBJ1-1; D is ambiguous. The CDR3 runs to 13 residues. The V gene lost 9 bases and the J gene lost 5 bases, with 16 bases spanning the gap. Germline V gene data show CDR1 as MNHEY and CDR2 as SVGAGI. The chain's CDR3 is CASSPLGRTEAFF. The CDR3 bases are TGTGCCAGTAGTCCCCTGGGGAGAACTGAAGCTTTCTTT.

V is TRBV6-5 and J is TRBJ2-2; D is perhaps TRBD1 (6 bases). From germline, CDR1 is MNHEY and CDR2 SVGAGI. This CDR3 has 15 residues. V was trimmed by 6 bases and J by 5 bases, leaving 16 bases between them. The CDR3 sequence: CASRVRGMGTGELFF. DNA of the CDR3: TGTGCCAGCAGGGTCAGGGGTATGGGGACCGGGGAGCTGTTTTTT.

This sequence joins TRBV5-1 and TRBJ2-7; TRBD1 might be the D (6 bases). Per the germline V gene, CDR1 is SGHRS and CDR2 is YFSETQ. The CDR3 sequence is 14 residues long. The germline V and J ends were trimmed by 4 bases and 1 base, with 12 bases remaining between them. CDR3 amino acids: CASSLDRPSYEQYF. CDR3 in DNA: TGCGCCAGCAGCCTTGACAGGCCTTCCTACGAGCAGTACTTC.

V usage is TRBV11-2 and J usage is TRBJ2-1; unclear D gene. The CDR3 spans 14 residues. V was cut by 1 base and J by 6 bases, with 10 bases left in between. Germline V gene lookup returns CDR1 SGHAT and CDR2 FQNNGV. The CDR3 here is CASSLGEIVNEQFF. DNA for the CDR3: TGTGCCAGCAGCTTAGGAGAAATAGTCAATGAGCAGTTCTTC.

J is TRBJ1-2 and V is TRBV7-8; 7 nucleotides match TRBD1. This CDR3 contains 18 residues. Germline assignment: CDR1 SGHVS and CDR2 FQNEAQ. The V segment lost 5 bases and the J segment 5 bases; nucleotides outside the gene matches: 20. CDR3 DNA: TGTGCCAGCAGCGTTAGTATCGACAGGGTTGAGGGGATTTATGGCTACACCTTC. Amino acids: CASSVSIDRVEGIYGYTF.

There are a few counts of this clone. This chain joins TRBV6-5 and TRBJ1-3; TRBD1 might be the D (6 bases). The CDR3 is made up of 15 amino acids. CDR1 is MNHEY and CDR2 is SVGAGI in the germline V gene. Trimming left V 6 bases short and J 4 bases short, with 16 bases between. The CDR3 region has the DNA TGTGCCAGCAGCCCCCGCGGGGGGCCCGGAAACACCATATATTTT. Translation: CASSPRGGPGNTIYF.

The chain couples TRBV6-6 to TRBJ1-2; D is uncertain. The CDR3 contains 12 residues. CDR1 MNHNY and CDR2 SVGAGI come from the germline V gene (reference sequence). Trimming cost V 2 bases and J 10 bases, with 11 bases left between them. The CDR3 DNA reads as TGTGCCAGCAGTTACGCTGGGAGCGACTACACCTTC. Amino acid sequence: CASSYAGSDYTF.

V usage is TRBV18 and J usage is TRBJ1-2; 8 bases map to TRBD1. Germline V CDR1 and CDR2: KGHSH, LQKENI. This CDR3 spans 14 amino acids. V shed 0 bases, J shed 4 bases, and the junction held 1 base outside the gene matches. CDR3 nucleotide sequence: TGTGCCAGCTCACCACCCGACAGGGGCTATGGCTACACCTTC. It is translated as CASSPPDRGYGYTF.

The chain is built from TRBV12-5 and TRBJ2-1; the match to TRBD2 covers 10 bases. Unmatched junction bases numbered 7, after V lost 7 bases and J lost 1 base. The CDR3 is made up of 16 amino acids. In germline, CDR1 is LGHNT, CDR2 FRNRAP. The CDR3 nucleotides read TGTGCTAGTGCACTAGCGGGGTCGTCATCCTACAATGAGCAGTTCTTC. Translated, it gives CASALAGSSSYNEQFF. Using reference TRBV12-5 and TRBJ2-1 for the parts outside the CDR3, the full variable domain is DARVTQTPRHKVTEMGQEVTMRCQPILGHNTVFWYRQTMMQGLELLAYFRNRAPLDDSGMPKDRFSAEMPDATLATLKIQPSEPRDSAVYFCASALAGSSSYNEQFFGPGTRLTVL.

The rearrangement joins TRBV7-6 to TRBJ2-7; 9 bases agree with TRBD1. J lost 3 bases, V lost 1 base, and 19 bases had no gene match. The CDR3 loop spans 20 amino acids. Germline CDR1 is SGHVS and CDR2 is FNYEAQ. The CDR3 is CASSLEPRDREVLGLYEQYF. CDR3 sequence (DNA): TGTGCCAGCAGCTTAGAGCCCCGGGACAGGGAAGTCTTAGGGCTCTACGAGCAGTACTTC.

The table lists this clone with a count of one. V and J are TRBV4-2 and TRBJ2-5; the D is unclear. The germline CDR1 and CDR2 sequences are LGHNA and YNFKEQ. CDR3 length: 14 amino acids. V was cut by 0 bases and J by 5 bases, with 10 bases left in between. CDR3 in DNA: TGTGCCAGCAGCCAAGAGGCTTACGGGGAGACCCAGTACTTC. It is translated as CASSQEAYGETQYF.

CDR3 nucleotide sequence: TGTGCCAGCGAGACAGAATACGATGAAAAACTGTTTTTT. Translation gives CASETEYDEKLFF. The rearrangement links TRBV25-1 to TRBJ1-4; D perhaps matches TRBD1 (5 bases). V lost 8 bases and J lost 6, with 13 bases in between. The CDR3 totals 13 residues. Germline lookup yields CDR1 MGHDK and CDR2 SYGVNS. Together with reference TRBV25-1 and TRBJ1-4, the CDR3 gives the full variable domain: EADIYQTPRYLVIGTGKKITLECSQTMGHDKMYWYQQDPGMELHLIHYSYGVNSTEKGDLSSESTVSRIRTEHFPLTLESARPSHTSQYLCASETEYDEKLFFGSGTQLSVL.

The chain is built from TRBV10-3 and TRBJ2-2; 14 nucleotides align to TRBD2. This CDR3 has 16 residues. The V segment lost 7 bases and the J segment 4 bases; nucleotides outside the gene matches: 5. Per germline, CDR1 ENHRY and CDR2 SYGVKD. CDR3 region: CAINGLAGGRTGELFF. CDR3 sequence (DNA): TGTGCCATCAACGGACTAGCGGGGGGTCGCACCGGGGAGCTGTTTTTT.

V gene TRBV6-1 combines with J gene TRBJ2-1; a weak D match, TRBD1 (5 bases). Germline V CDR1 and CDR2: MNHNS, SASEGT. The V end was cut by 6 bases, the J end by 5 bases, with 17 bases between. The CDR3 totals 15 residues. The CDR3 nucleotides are TGTGCCAGCAGACCCCCGGTACAGGCTGACAATGAGCAGTTCTTC. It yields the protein CASRPPVQADNEQFF.

The CDR3 DNA is TGTGCCAGCAGTTACTCGGGGGACATGAACACTGAAGCTTTCTTT. Its protein product is CASSYSGDMNTEAFF. This chain joins TRBV6-5 and TRBJ1-1, with D perhaps TRBD1 (6 bases). With 0 bases removed from V and 0 bases from J, the gap between germline ends came to 8 bases. Germline loops: CDR1 MNHEY, CDR2 SVGAGI. The CDR3 length is 15 residues.

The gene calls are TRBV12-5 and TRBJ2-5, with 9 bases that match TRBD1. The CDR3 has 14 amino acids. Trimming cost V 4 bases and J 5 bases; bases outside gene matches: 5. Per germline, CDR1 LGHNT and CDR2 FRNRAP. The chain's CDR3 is CASGSRDRVETQYF. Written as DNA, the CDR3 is TGTGCTAGTGGTTCCAGGGACAGGGTTGAGACCCAGTACTTC.

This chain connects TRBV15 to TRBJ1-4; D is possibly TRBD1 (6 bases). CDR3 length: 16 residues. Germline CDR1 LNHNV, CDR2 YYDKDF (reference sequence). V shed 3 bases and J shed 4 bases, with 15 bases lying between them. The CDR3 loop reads CATSRGLGHINEKLFF. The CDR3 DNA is TGTGCCACCAGCAGGGGGTTGGGACATATTAATGAAAAACTGTTTTTT.

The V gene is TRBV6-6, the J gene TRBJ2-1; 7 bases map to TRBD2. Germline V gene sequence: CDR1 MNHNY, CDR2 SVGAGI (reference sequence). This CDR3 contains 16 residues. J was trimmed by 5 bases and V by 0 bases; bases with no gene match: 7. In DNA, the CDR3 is TGTGCCAGCAGTTACTCCCGAGCGGGGAGTGACAATGAGCAGTTCTTC. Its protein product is CASSYSRAGSDNEQFF.

The CDR3 loop reads CASGLVTGGMDEQFF. DNA for the CDR3: TGTGCTAGTGGTTTGGTAACAGGGGGCATGGATGAGCAGTTCTTC. This chain joins TRBV12-5 and TRBJ2-1, with 9 bases identical to TRBD1. CDR3 length: 15 amino acids. Germline loops: CDR1 LGHNT, CDR2 FRNRAP. With 0 bases clipped from V and 8 bases from J, the junction kept 5 bases outside the gene matches.